A selection of T cell receptor beta chains follows, all from one sample in a study of T cell responses to AZD1222 COVID-19 vaccine. TCRdb keeps only in-frame clones here, not all; method: immunoSEQ multiplex PCR. There are around 150,000 clones in the sample; 85% to 95% occur only once, and about 1.5% lies in the top ten. The source was peripheral blood, collected on day 0 of AZD1222 vaccination. The source of these receptors is an adult in good health. Each CDR3 is given with its conserved first and last residue. A D gene is named only where the DNA matches it firmly. Only part of the rows carry a size: once, few, many, or a class if the clone is expanded.

>TRBV14|TRBJ1-6|TRBD1|-
TGTGCCAGCAGCCGCGGACAGGCCGGGGGCTATAATTCACCCCTCCACTTT
CASSRGQAGGYNSPLHF
>TRBV11-3|TRBJ2-1|-|-
TGTGCCAGCAGCCCTTTTGACCGCCCTTACAATGAGCAGTTCTTC
CASSPFDRPYNEQFF
>TRBV5-6|TRBJ1-5|-|-
TGTGCCAGCAGTTCCACAGGGAGTCAGCCCCAGCATTTT
CASSSTGSQPQHF
>TRBV5-6|TRBJ2-7|-|once
TGTGCCAGTGGGTTAACCCTTACCCTTTCCTACGAGCAGTACTTC
CASGLTLTLSYEQYF
>TRBV7-9|TRBJ1-1|-|-
TGTGCCAGCAGCAACCAGGGCGGTGACACTGAAGCTTTCTTT
CASSNQGGDTEAFF
>TRBV7-9|TRBJ2-1|-|-
TGTGCCAGCAGCCCAGAGTTGAGCGGAGAGCAGTTCTTC
CASSPELSGEQFF
>TRBV20-1|TRBJ2-7|-|-
TGCAGTGCTAGTAGGGGGTGGAGCTCCTACGAGCAGTACTTC
CSASRGWSSYEQYF
>TRBV5-1|TRBJ2-7|-|-
TGCGCCAGCAGCTTGGGACAGACCTGGGGCTCCTACGAGCAGTACTTC
CASSLGQTWGSYEQYF
>TRBV7-2|TRBJ1-5|TRBD1|-
TGTGCCAGCAGCTTGTCGGACAGGGAGCGGTATGGCAATCAGCCCCAGCATTTT
CASSLSDRERYGNQPQHF
>TRBV5-4|TRBJ1-2|-|-
TGTGCCAGCAGCTTTGAGGGAACCTATGGCTACACCTTC
CASSFEGTYGYTF
>TRBV2|TRBJ2-3|TRBD2|-
TGTGCCAGCGGGGGCGGGGGGGTGAGCACAGATACGCAGTATTTT
CASGGGGVSTDTQYF
>TRBV11-3|TRBJ2-3|-|-
TGTGCCAGCAGCTGGGGGGCCAACACAGATACGCAGTATTTT
CASSWGANTDTQYF
>TRBV11-3|TRBJ1-4|TRBD1|-
TGTGCCAGCAGCAATCCGACAGGGGGAACGGGGGGAGAAAAACTGTTTTTT
CASSNPTGGTGGEKLFF
>TRBV10-1|TRBJ1-2|-|medium-sized
TGCGCCAGCAGTGAGTCGAAAAAAAACTATGGCTACACCTTC
CASSESKKNYGYTF
>TRBV15|TRBJ2-1|-|-
TGTGCCACCAGCAGACAGGGTTATGAGCAGTTCTTC
CATSRQGYEQFF
>TRBV24-1|TRBJ2-5|-|-
TGTGCCACCAGTGACACAGACAGACCGACGCGAGAGACCCAGTACTTC
CATSDTDRPTRETQYF
>TRBV27|TRBJ2-3|-|-
TGTGCCAGCAGGGCCCGGGAGTTAACAGATACGCAGTATTTT
CASRARELTDTQYF
>TRBV9|TRBJ1-5|-|-
TGTGCCAGCAGCGCCAGTCCATACCCCAATCAGCCCCAGCATTTT
CASSASPYPNQPQHF
>TRBV6-5|TRBJ1-4|-|-
TGTGCCATCGATGGTAATGAAAAACTGTTTTTT
CAIDGNEKLFF
>TRBV6-5|TRBJ2-7|-|-
TGTGCCAGCAGTCCCGGGACATTTAAGGCATACGAGCAGTACTTC
CASSPGTFKAYEQYF
>TRBV20-1|TRBJ1-1|-|-
TGCAGTGCTCCAGACCCCCTGCGGGCTTTCTTT
CSAPDPLRAFF
>TRBV5-6|TRBJ2-1|TRBD1|-
TGTGCCAGCAGCTTGGCCGGGACAGGGGATGAGCAGTTCTTC
CASSLAGTGDEQFF
>TRBV18|TRBJ1-1|-|once
TGTGCCAGCTCACCAGTCCAGGGGACTGAAGCTTTCTTT
CASSPVQGTEAFF
>TRBV29-1|TRBJ1-1|-|-
TGCAGCGTTGAAGGGACACCCTCGGGCACTGAAGCTTTCTTT
CSVEGTPSGTEAFF
>TRBV30|TRBJ2-5|-|-
TGTGCCTGGAGTGCTGGGCAAGAGACCCAGTACTTC
CAWSAGQETQYF
>TRBV7-8|TRBJ1-2|TRBD1|once
TGTGCCAGCAGCTTCGAACGACAGGGACTTGGCTACACCTTC
CASSFERQGLGYTF
>TRBV12-5|TRBJ1-6|TRBD1|-
TGTGCTAGTGGAGGGGACAGTGGCAATTCACCCCTCCACTTT
CASGGDSGNSPLHF
>TRBV10-1|TRBJ1-2|-|-
TGCGCCAGCAGTGATAGGTGGGAGGATGGCTACACCTTC
CASSDRWEDGYTF
>TRBV6-2/TRBV6-3|TRBJ1-6|-|-
TGTGCCAGCAGTTACTTCAATTCACCCCTCCACTTT
CASSYFNSPLHF
>TRBV19|TRBJ1-6|-|-
TGTGCCAGTAGTAGGGATCATAATTCACCCCTCCACTTT
CASSRDHNSPLHF
>TRBV13|TRBJ1-6|-|-
TGTGCCAGCAGCTTAGGACTGGACAGCTCACCCCTCCACTTT
CASSLGLDSSPLHF
>TRBV7-8|TRBJ2-7|TRBD1|-
TGTGCCAGCAGCCTAAATGGACAGGGCCCCTACGAGCAGTACTTC
CASSLNGQGPYEQYF
>TRBV2|TRBJ2-1|TRBD1|-
TGTGCCAGCTCCGGGACAGGCAATGAGCAGTTCTTC
CASSGTGNEQFF
>TRBV5-1|TRBJ1-1|-|-
TGCGCCAGCAGCTTGGCCTTGGGGACTGAAGCTTTCTTT
CASSLALGTEAFF
>TRBV14|TRBJ2-1|-|-
TGTGCCAGCAGCCAGGGGACGGCCATAAACAATGAGCAGTTCTTC
CASSQGTAINNEQFF
>TRBV13|TRBJ1-2|-|-
TGTGCCAGCAGCCAAAGGGCGGCCGCAGTGAACTATGGCTACACCTTC
CASSQRAAAVNYGYTF
>TRBV30|TRBJ1-2|-|-
TGTGCCTGTGGCAGGGTCGGCTACACCTTC
CACGRVGYTF
>TRBV27|TRBJ1-2|-|-
TGTGCCAGCAGTTCTGACAGGCGCCTGTTCATGTTC
CASSSDRRLFMF
>TRBV27|TRBJ2-7|-|few
TGTGCCAGCAGTTTCCAGGGAAGAACTTCCGAGCAGTACTTC
CASSFQGRTSEQYF
>TRBV7-3|TRBJ1-5|TRBD1|-
TGTGCCAGCAGCACAGGGGGAGGAGGACCCCAGCATTTT
CASSTGGGGPQHF
>TRBV10-3|TRBJ1-1|TRBD1|-
TGTGCCATCAGTGACCCCAGGGGGTTGAACACTGAAGCTTTCTTT
CAISDPRGLNTEAFF
>TRBV5-4|TRBJ1-1|-|-
TGTGCCAGCAGCTTGGAACAGCTGAACACTGAAGCTTTCTTT
CASSLEQLNTEAFF
>TRBV28|TRBJ2-7|TRBD2|-
TGTGCCAGCAGACTAGCGGGACCCTACGAGCAGTACTTC
CASRLAGPYEQYF
>TRBV28|TRBJ1-1|-|-
TGTGCCAGCAGACTAATGACAGAGACTGAAGCTTTCTTT
CASRLMTETEAFF